A single TCR beta chain is shown here with its context. The data were obtained in a study of cytomegalovirus exposure and HLA in healthy donors. Study in general: Around 180 million T cells yielded about 120 million unique TCR beta sequences, as an earlier analysis found.

Nominally healthy donors provided the samples, though records likely missed some immune exposures. The PCR contained 60 Vbeta and 13 Jbeta primers. The method was immunoSEQ multiplex PCR; TCRdb's version includes in-frame clones alone and lacks a portion of them. The table lists some 180,000 clones, roughly three quarters of them singletons. The sample taken for sequencing was PBMCs. The source is a woman aged 30 to 39 in good health and CMV-seropositive.

CDR3 nucleotides: TGTGCCTGGAGGGTGCGGGGAGTAACCTACGAGCAGTACTTC. Residues: CAWRVRGVTYEQYF. This chain joins TRBV30 and TRBJ2-7, with D maybe TRBD2 (6 bases). Trimming left V 3 bases short and J 2 bases short, with 14 bases between. The CDR3 is made up of 14 amino acids. Germline V gene sequence: CDR1 GTSNPN, CDR2 SVGIG (reference sequence). The entire variable domain, with the rest obtained from reference TRBV30 and TRBJ2-7, is as follows: SQTIHQWPATLVQPVGSPLSLECTVEGTSNPNLYWYRQAAGRGLQLLFYSVGIGQISSEVPQNLSASRPQDRQFILSSKKLLLSDSGFYLCAWRVRGVTYEQYFGPGTRLTVT.